The next 19 T cell receptor beta chains were all read from a single sample in a study of blood T cell repertoires in COVID-19. Here immunoSEQ multiplex PCR was the method, and the copy in TCRdb shows in-frame clones only, minus some. The table has 200,000 to 250,000 clones, 82% seen once. The sequenced sample was PBMCs or T cells enriched from blood (not recorded which). The receptor set was obtained from a woman aged 55-75 years who had recovered from COVID-19.

V and J are TRBV2 and TRBJ1-1, with TRBD1 matching over 7 bases. From germline, CDR1 is SNHLY and CDR2 FYNNEI. This CDR3 contains 12 residues. After removal of 6 bases from V and 7 bases from J, the junction contained 5 bases not matched to a gene. DNA of the CDR3: TGTGCCAGCAGGGGCAGGGGGGATGAAGCTTTCTTT. This codes for CASRGRGDEAFF.

The V gene is TRBV5-4, the J gene TRBJ2-7; D may be TRBD2 (5 bases). V was pared by 4 bases and J by 3 bases, with 17 bases between. Germline V gene lookup returns CDR1 SGHNT and CDR2 YYREEE (reference sequence). CDR3 length: 15 amino acids. The CDR3 here is CASSRFLASFYEQYF. The CDR3 DNA follows: TGTGCCAGCAGCCGTTTTTTAGCGAGCTTCTACGAGCAGTACTTC.

V usage is TRBV20-1 and J usage is TRBJ2-3, with D possibly matching TRBD2 (6 bases). Looked up from germline, CDR1 is DFQATT and CDR2 is SNEGSKA (reference sequence). V was cut by 3 bases and J by 1 base, with 14 bases left in between. This CDR3 is built from 15 residues. The CDR3 DNA reads as TGCAGTGCTAGTCGTGGAGGGCCCGGCACAGATACGCAGTATTTT. Residues: CSASRGGPGTDTQYF.

This chain links TRBV9 with TRBJ1-2; tentatively, D is TRBD1 (6 bases). The length of the CDR3 is 13 residues. Germline-derived CDR1 and CDR2 are SGDLS and YYNGEE. Trimming stripped 3 bases from V and 4 bases from J, with 10 bases between. CDR3 sequence (DNA): TGTGCCAGCAGCGGCCGGACAGCCTATGGCTACACCTTC. Its translation is CASSGRTAYGYTF.

V is TRBV21-1 and J is TRBJ2-7; the listed D gene, TRBD1, was not tested against the DNA. TRBV21-1 is a documented pseudogene. The CDR3 is 18 residues long. The CDR3 loop is CASSKECQGQWSSYEQYF. Written as DNA, the CDR3 is TGTGCCAGCAGCAAAGAGTGCCAGGGGCAGTGGAGTTCCTACGAGCAGTACTTC.

This chain joins TRBV27 and TRBJ2-7; 7 positions match TRBD1. From germline, CDR1 is MNHEY and CDR2 SMNVEV (reference sequence). Losses at the gene ends were 5 bases for V and 1 base for J; bases not matched to a gene: 14. The CDR3 length is 17 residues. This CDR3 is CASSRTGRGSNSYEQYF. DNA of the CDR3: TGTGCCAGCAGTCGGACAGGCCGAGGCTCCAATTCCTACGAGCAGTACTTC.

This clone was seen a handful of times. The chain recombines TRBV10-1 with TRBJ1-5; maybe TRBD1 (6 bases). From germline, CDR1 is WNHNN and CDR2 SYGVQD (reference sequence). V lost 0 bases to trimming and J lost 7 bases, with 10 bases between them. The CDR3 runs to 14 residues. DNA for the CDR3: TGCGCCAGCAGTGAGTCCAGGGGCGGGCAGCCCCAGCATTTT. Its protein product is CASSESRGGQPQHF.

This rearrangement joins TRBV9 to TRBJ2-1; 14 nucleotides align to TRBD2. V lost 3 bases, J lost 0 bases, and 11 bases stayed unmatched. The germline V gene has CDR1 SGDLS and CDR2 YYNGEE. This CDR3 comprises 20 residues. In nucleotides, the CDR3 is TGTGCCAGCAGCGCGATGGGACTAGCGGGAGTAGCCGGCTCCTACAATGAGCAGTTCTTC. Encoded protein: CASSAMGLAGVAGSYNEQFF.

This clone has just a few counts. The chain joins TRBV19 to TRBJ2-1, with 12 bases fitting TRBD2. The CDR3 loop spans 16 amino acids. The germline gives CDR1 LNHDA, CDR2 SQIVND (reference sequence). The V segment lost 5 bases and the J segment 6 bases; nucleotides outside the gene matches: 8. The CDR3 DNA reads as TGTGCCAGTAGTGCCAGACTAGCGGGAGAAGGCAATGAGCAGTTCTTC. As protein: CASSARLAGEGNEQFF.

The J gene is TRBJ1-1, the V gene TRBV6-5; no clear D. The CDR3 totals 11 residues. The germline CDR1 and CDR2 sequences are MNHEY and SVGAGI. The V end lost 7 bases, the J end lost 7 bases, and 10 bases lay between the germline ends. The CDR3 sequence is CASTSSVEAFF. The CDR3 DNA reads TGTGCCAGCACCTCTAGTGTTGAAGCTTTCTTT.

The CDR3 nucleotides read TGCAGCGTGACTGACCTCTTGACTAACTATGGCTACACCTTC. This gives the protein CSVTDLLTNYGYTF. This sequence joins TRBV29-1 and TRBJ1-2; no definite D call. In germline, CDR1 is SQVTM, CDR2 ANQGSEA. V was clipped by 6 bases and J by 0 bases, with 14 bases between them. The CDR3 length is 14 residues.

This clone appeared a few times. J is TRBJ2-1 and V is TRBV5-5, with D possibly matching TRBD1 (6 bases). V shed 1 base and J shed 5 bases, with 16 bases lying between them. The CDR3 totals 16 residues. The germline gives CDR1 SGHKS, CDR2 YYEKEE (reference sequence). The CDR3 region has the DNA TGTGCCAGCAGCTTGTCAGGGGTAACAGTCAACAATGAGCAGTTCTTC. This codes for CASSLSGVTVNNEQFF.

V gene TRBV7-8 combines with J gene TRBJ2-3; TRBD2 matches 11 bases. This CDR3 region has 16 residues. Germline V gene sequence: CDR1 SGHVS, CDR2 FQNEAQ. The V gene end was trimmed by 5 bases and the J gene end by 2 bases; junction bases not matched to a gene: 6. The CDR3 DNA is TGTGCCAGCAGCAGACGACTAGCGGGAAACACAGATACGCAGTATTTT. It is translated as CASSRRLAGNTDTQYF.

Points on this clone: This clone may be a read error of a much larger clone one base away. The chain carries TRBV3-1 (or the pseudogene TRBV3-2) and TRBJ2-7; D perhaps matches TRBD2 (5 bases). Trimming left V 1 base short and J 4 bases short, with 5 bases between. The germline gives CDR1 LGHDT, CDR2 YNNKEL (reference sequence). The CDR3 loop spans 12 amino acids. The CDR3 nucleotides read TGTGCCAGCAGCCAAGGAGGGTACGAGCAGTACTTC. Translation: CASSQGGYEQYF.

The CDR3 region is CASRNPANYGYTF. The CDR3 DNA reads as TGTGCCAGCAGGAACCCAGCTAACTATGGCTACACCTTC. The chain is built from TRBV25-1 and TRBJ1-2; no clear D gene. The V gene's germline CDR1 is MGHDK and CDR2 SYGVNS. The CDR3 runs to 13 residues. V was trimmed by 6 bases and J by 0 bases, leaving 8 bases between them.

V gene TRBV11-2 combines with J gene TRBJ2-7; 7 nucleotides line up with TRBD2. Trimming took 4 bases from V and 5 from J; bases not matched to a gene: 11. CDR3 size: 15 residues. Per the germline V gene, CDR1 is SGHAT and CDR2 is FQNNGV. CDR3 region: CASSSRGLVVHEQYF. The DNA of the CDR3 is TGTGCCAGCAGCTCCAGAGGACTAGTCGTCCACGAGCAGTACTTC.

The chain recombines TRBV7-6 with TRBJ2-5; 8 nucleotides align to TRBD2. Trimming removed 5 bases from V and 2 bases from J; junction bases left unmatched: 4. Germline CDR1 SGHVS, CDR2 FNYEAQ. The CDR3 has 14 residues. The CDR3 protein is CASSVRGGQETQYF. The CDR3 coding sequence is TGTGCCAGCAGCGTTCGGGGGGGTCAAGAGACCCAGTACTTC.

Concerning this clone itself: The same CDR3 can be traced to other DNA sequences in this sample. The chain couples TRBV5-4 to TRBJ1-1, with D possibly being TRBD1 (6 bases). Germline lookup yields CDR1 SGHNT and CDR2 YYREEE (reference sequence). The V end lost 5 bases, the J end lost 0 bases, and 20 bases lay between the germline ends. The CDR3 is 17 amino acids. Here the CDR3 DNA reads TGTGCCAGCAGTTCGGGCGCAGGGGACGGGTTGAACACTGAAGCTTTCTTT. It is translated as CASSSGAGDGLNTEAFF. Using reference TRBV5-4 and TRBJ1-1 for the parts outside the CDR3, the full variable domain is ETGVTQSPTHLIKTRGQQVTLRCSSQSGHNTVSWYQQALGQGPQFIFQYYREEENGRGNFPPRFSGLQFPNYSSELNVNALELDDSALYLCASSSGAGDGLNTEAFFGQGTRLTVV.

The rearrangement links TRBV5-1 to TRBJ1-1, with 8 bases identical to TRBD1. V shed 4 bases, J shed 0 bases, and the junction held 8 bases outside the gene matches. Germline CDR1 and CDR2: SGHRS and YFSETQ. This CDR3 comprises 16 residues. The CDR3 loop reads CASSPGTGFMNTEAFF. DNA of the CDR3: TGCGCCAGCAGCCCCGGGACAGGTTTTATGAACACTGAAGCTTTCTTT.